Shown below are 20 T cell receptor beta chains from a single sample sequenced in a study of shared clonotypes between healthy human individuals. TCRdb's copy holds only in-frame clones and misses some; the assay was immunoSEQ multiplex PCR. The table has about 980,000 clones, approximately 80% seen once. What was sequenced was memory CD4+ T cells sorted from blood. Subset here: CD45RA-negative fraction. Receptors originate from a man younger than 30 in good health.

This clone was seen many times. Other DNA sequences in the same sample also yield this CDR3. The chain carries TRBV6-1 and TRBJ1-2; D not certain. The CDR3 extends over 13 amino acids. The germline V gene has CDR1 MNHNS and CDR2 SASEGT. Deletions cut 1 base from V and 0 bases from J, with 3 bases between. The chain's CDR3 is CASSEGANYGYTF. The CDR3 DNA follows: TGTGCCAGCAGTGAAGGAGCTAACTATGGCTACACCTTC.

In its sample, this clone was seen a few times. The chain carries TRBV5-8 and TRBJ1-1; no firm D call. The V gene's germline CDR1 is SGHTS and CDR2 YDEGEE. This CDR3 spans 10 amino acids. The V and J ends lost 1 base and 7 bases respectively, with 2 bases between them. CDR3 loop: CASSLREAFF. The CDR3 DNA reads as TGTGCCAGCAGCTTGCGTGAAGCTTTCTTT.

The chain combines TRBV5-1 with TRBJ1-1; weak D call: TRBD1 (6 bases). Trimming left V 4 bases short and J 6 bases short, with 19 bases between. Per germline, CDR1 SGHRS and CDR2 YFSETQ. The CDR3 sequence is 15 residues long. In DNA, the CDR3 is TGCGCCAGCAGCGTGGTGGTCTCACAGGGAGCTGAAGCTTTCTTT. Residues: CASSVVVSQGAEAFF. Supplemented by reference TRBV5-1 and TRBJ1-1, the full variable domain reads KAGVTQTPRYLIKTRGQQVTLSCSPISGHRSVSWYQQTPGQGLQFLFEYFSETQRNKGNFPGRFSGRQFSNSRSEMNVSTLELGDSALYLCASSVVVSQGAEAFFGQGTRLTVV.

This clone was seen many times. The chain carries TRBV19 and TRBJ1-2; a weak D match, TRBD1 (5 bases). Trimming cost V 7 bases and J 4 bases, with 13 bases left between them. This CDR3 spans 13 amino acids. From germline, CDR1 is LNHDA and CDR2 SQIVND (reference sequence). The CDR3 loop reads CASTLAGGYGYTF. In DNA form, the CDR3 reads TGTGCCAGTACCCTGGCGGGGGGCTATGGCTACACCTTC.

This clone was counted only a few times. CDR3 nucleotides: TGTGCCAGCAGCTTGGTTTTAGGGAAGGATGGCTACACCTTC. Translation gives CASSLVLGKDGYTF. The chain employs TRBV5-6 and TRBJ1-2; no firm D call. CDR3 length: 14 residues. The germline CDR1 and CDR2 sequences are SGHDT and YYEEEE. The V end was cut by 0 bases, the J end by 6 bases, with 12 bases between.

This chain uses TRBV5-6 with TRBJ1-1; perhaps TRBD1 as D (6 bases). There are 14 residues in the CDR3. Germline values: CDR1 SGHDT, CDR2 YYEEEE. V lost 1 base and J 3 bases, leaving 10 bases between the germline ends. CDR3 DNA sequence: TGTGCCAGCAGCTTGATCGGACAGTACACTGAAGCTTTCTTT. Translated, it gives CASSLIGQYTEAFF.

This sequence joins TRBV7-3 and TRBJ1-1; 12 positions match TRBD1. This CDR3 contains 14 residues. V lost 6 bases to trimming and J lost 1 base; unmatched junction nucleotides: 0. Germline CDR1 reads SGHTA; CDR2 reads FQGTGA. Here the CDR3 reads CASRGQGANTEAFF. As DNA, the CDR3 is TGTGCCAGCAGGGGACAGGGGGCGAACACTGAAGCTTTCTTT.

Notes on this clone: Since a far larger clone is one base different, this is likely a read error. Within the sample, other DNA sequences also encode this same CDR3. V gene TRBV11-2 combines with J gene TRBJ2-2, with 9 bases identical to TRBD1. The CDR3 loop spans 14 amino acids. Germline V gene data show CDR1 as SGHAT and CDR2 as FQNNGV. The CDR3 DNA reads TGTGCCAGCCTCGGACAGGGGAACACTGGGGAGCTGTTTTTT. Translating gives CASLGQGNTGELFF.

The chain is built from TRBV30 and TRBJ1-5; D might be TRBD1 (5 bases). V was shortened by 3 bases and J by 2 bases, with 17 bases between the two germline ends. The CDR3 contains 16 residues. The germline CDR1 and CDR2 sequences are GTSNPN and SVGIG (reference sequence). The CDR3 here is CAWRGGSGMRNQPQHF. CDR3 sequence (DNA): TGTGCCTGGAGGGGGGGGTCCGGAATGCGCAATCAGCCCCAGCATTTT.

For this clone: Other nucleotide sequences in the sample specify the same CDR3. The J gene is TRBJ1-4, the V gene TRBV5-6, with TRBD1 as a possible D gene (5 bases). CDR1 SGHDT and CDR2 YYEEEE come from the germline V gene. This CDR3 spans 14 amino acids. The V end was cut by 0 bases, the J end by 8 bases, with 11 bases between. DNA of the CDR3: TGTGCCAGCAGCTTGGGGGGCAGGTACGAAAAACTGTTTTTT. This gives the protein CASSLGGRYEKLFF.

This rearrangement joins TRBV9 to TRBJ2-2; 8 bases align to TRBD1. Trimming removed 4 bases from V and 6 bases from J; junction bases left unmatched: 8. CDR1 and CDR2 from the germline V gene are SGDLS and YYNGEE. The CDR3 runs to 15 residues. CDR3 amino acids: CASSSRDRSPGELFF. CDR3 in DNA: TGTGCCAGCAGCTCCCGGGACAGGTCCCCCGGGGAGCTGTTTTTT.

This clone appeared once. The chain carries TRBV5-1 and TRBJ2-7; TRBD2 matches 8 bases. V dropped 5 bases and J dropped 6; count of bases not matched to a gene: 13. This CDR3 is 15 amino acids long. Germline CDR1 is SGHRS and CDR2 is YFSETQ. CDR3 amino acids: CASRLHSGTPAEQYF. CDR3 in DNA: TGCGCCAGCAGGCTCCATAGCGGGACGCCTGCCGAGCAGTACTTC. Variable domain in full (rest from reference TRBV5-1 and TRBJ2-7): KAGVTQTPRYLIKTRGQQVTLSCSPISGHRSVSWYQQTPGQGLQFLFEYFSETQRNKGNFPGRFSGRQFSNSRSEMNVSTLELGDSALYLCASRLHSGTPAEQYFGPGTRLTVT.

The gene calls are TRBV25-1 and TRBJ2-1, with a possible D match to TRBD2 (5 bases). Looked up from germline, CDR1 is MGHDK and CDR2 is SYGVNS. The CDR3 has 14 amino acids. Between the trimmed V and J ends, which lost 5 bases and 8 bases, there was a span of 16 bases. CDR3 in amino acids: CASSTERESHEQFF. The CDR3 DNA is TGTGCCAGCAGTACGGAGAGGGAAAGCCATGAGCAGTTCTTC.

About this clone: A read error may produce the germline difference seen at one junction end. V is TRBV7-7 and J is TRBJ2-5; 7 bases agree with TRBD2. This CDR3 is built from 14 residues. CDR1 is SSHAT and CDR2 is FNYEAQ in the germline V gene (reference sequence). The CDR3 region is CASSELARQETQYF. The CDR3 nucleotides read TGTGCTAGCAGCGAACTAGCGAGGCAAGAGACCCAGTACTTC. Full variable domain (remainder filled in from reference TRBV7-7 and TRBJ2-5): GAGVSQSPRYKVTKRGQDVTLRCDPISSHATLYWYQQALGQGPEFLTYFNYEAQPDKSGLPSDRFSAERPEGSISTLTIQRTEQRDSAMYRCASSELARQETQYFGPGTRLLVL.

The J gene is TRBJ2-1, the V gene TRBV9; TRBD1 matches 8 bases. CDR3 length: 15 residues. Germline V gives CDR1 SGDLS, CDR2 YYNGEE. J lost 6 bases, V lost 0 bases, and 5 bases had no gene match. The CDR3 region is CASSVGQGKGNEQFF. The CDR3 DNA reads TGTGCCAGCAGCGTAGGACAGGGGAAGGGCAATGAGCAGTTCTTC.

Points on this clone: Other DNA sequences in this specimen translate into the identical CDR3. V gene TRBV18 combines with J gene TRBJ2-3, with a tentative D call TRBD1 (7 bases). CDR3 length: 15 residues. The V gene's germline CDR1 is KGHSH and CDR2 LQKENI. Trimming took 3 bases from V and 3 from J, leaving 13 bases between them. CDR3 sequence reads: CASSPRQGGTDTQYF. CDR3 coding DNA: TGTGCCAGCTCACCTCGCCAGGGGGGAACAGATACGCAGTATTTT.

The chain is built from TRBV7-9 and TRBJ1-6, with 7 bases lining up with TRBD1. Germline V gene lookup returns CDR1 SEHNR and CDR2 FQNEAQ (reference sequence). This CDR3 comprises 17 residues. The V gene end was trimmed by 5 bases and the J gene end by 6 bases; junction bases not matched to a gene: 13. CDR3 loop: CASSIEGSQGVNSPLHF. CDR3 nucleotide sequence: TGTGCCAGCAGCATAGAGGGGTCGCAGGGGGTTAATTCACCCCTCCACTTT. The whole variable domain, filled in from reference TRBV7-9 and TRBJ1-6, reads DTGVSQNPRHKITKRGQNVTFRCDPISEHNRLYWYRQTLGQGPEFLTYFQNEAQLEKSRLLSDRFSAERPKGSFSTLEIQRTEQGDSAMYLCASSIEGSQGVNSPLHFGNGTRLTVT.

This chain joins TRBV2 and TRBJ2-7; 10 bases are shared with TRBD2. Losses at the gene ends were 8 bases for V and 4 bases for J; bases not matched to a gene: 5. The germline CDR1 and CDR2 sequences are SNHLY and FYNNEI. The CDR3 is 13 residues long. CDR3 sequence reads: CASRTSGVYEQYF. The CDR3 bases are TGTGCCAGCCGGACTAGCGGAGTTTACGAGCAGTACTTC.

The CDR3 DNA reads as TGTGCCAGCAGGGCAGGGGACCGGGACACCGGGGAGCTGTTTTTT. Protein sequence: CASRAGDRDTGELFF. This rearrangement joins TRBV19 to TRBJ2-2, with a tentative D call TRBD1 (6 bases). V lost 9 bases to trimming and J lost 3 bases, with 17 bases between them. Germline V gene lookup returns CDR1 LNHDA and CDR2 SQIVND (reference sequence). The CDR3 contains 15 residues.

This clone was observed a single time. V usage is TRBV28 and J usage is TRBJ2-7, with no clear D. V was cut by 2 bases and J by 7 bases, with 18 bases left in between. In germline, CDR1 is MDHEN, CDR2 SYDVKM. This CDR3 region has 15 residues. In DNA, the CDR3 is TGTGCCAGCAGTTTACCGGCAGGTTACTTCTATGAGCAGTACTTC. Residues: CASSLPAGYFYEQYF. Looking up the rest from reference TRBV28 and TRBJ2-7 gives the full variable domain: DVKVTQSSRYLVKRTGEKVFLECVQDMDHENMFWYRQDPGLGLRLIYFSYDVKMKEKGDIPEGYSVSREKKERFSLILESASTNQTSMYLCASSLPAGYFYEQYFGPGTRLTVT.